Below are 29 T cell receptor beta chains sequenced from a single sample in a study of blood T cell repertoires in COVID-19 (dated by TCRdb to 2020 to 2022). Libraries came from the immunoSEQ multiplex PCR assay. TCRdb limited this immuneACCESS table to in-frame rearrangements with V and J called. A share of clones is missing; checked studies link under half to unresolved V genes, and the rest is unexplained. The sample table records roughly 170,000 clones; 70% to 90% of these occur just once. 20% to 25% of the sample belongs to the ten largest clones. The sequenced sample consisted of peripheral blood. These receptors were obtained from a man aged 70 or older with active or convalescent COVID-19.

The chain couples TRBV7-2 to TRBJ1-4; TRBD1 is a possible D gene (5 bases). Trimming took 0 bases from V and 2 from J, leaving 10 bases between them. Germline V gene data show CDR1 as SGHTA and CDR2 as FQGNSA. The CDR3 runs 16 residues. The CDR3 nucleotides are TGTGCCAGCAGCTTAGCAGGGACTCGGACTAATGAAAAACTGTTTTTT. Its translation: CASSLAGTRTNEKLFF.

The chain joins TRBV24-1 to TRBJ2-1; TRBD2 aligns across 10 bases. From germline, CDR1 is KGHDR and CDR2 SFDVKD. The length of the CDR3 is 15 residues. V trimming: 1 base; J trimming: 8 bases; junction bases outside the gene matches: 4. The CDR3 DNA reads TGTGCCACCAGTGATTTAGCGGGAGGGCCGGATGAGCAGTTCTTC. Residues: CATSDLAGGPDEQFF.

This clone was recorded once. The chain links TRBV6-6 to TRBJ1-2; D is perhaps TRBD1 (5 bases). The V gene lost 8 bases and the J gene lost 5 bases, with 9 bases spanning the gap. CDR3 length equals 11 residues. CDR1 and CDR2 (germline): MNHNY, SVGAGI (reference sequence). The CDR3 protein is CASGGGYGYTF. As DNA, the CDR3 is TGTGCCAGCGGGGGAGGTTATGGCTACACCTTC.

CDR3 coding DNA: TGTGCCAGCAGCGCGGGACAGCGGAACACTGAAGCTTTCTTT. Translating gives CASSAGQRNTEAFF. The chain combines TRBV7-8 with TRBJ1-1; 7 nucleotides match TRBD1. The CDR3 loop spans 14 amino acids. Trimming at V came to 5 bases and at J to 1 base, leaving 4 bases not matched to a gene. The germline gives CDR1 SGHVS, CDR2 FQNEAQ.

This chain connects TRBV27 to TRBJ2-1; TRBD2 is a possible D gene (6 bases). Germline V gene data show CDR1 as MNHEY and CDR2 as SMNVEV (reference sequence). The CDR3 contains 16 residues. The V and J ends lost 3 bases and 0 bases respectively, with 12 bases between them. DNA of the CDR3: TGTGCCAGCAGTTTTTCCGCGGGGTACTCCTACAATGAGCAGTTCTTC. It specifies CASSFSAGYSYNEQFF.

This rearrangement joins TRBV3-1 (or the pseudogene TRBV3-2) to TRBJ1-5, with a tentative D call TRBD1 (5 bases). Germline V gene sequence: CDR1 LGHDT, CDR2 YNNKEL (reference sequence). The CDR3 spans 13 residues. Trimming stripped 1 base from V and 9 bases from J, with 10 bases between. In DNA form, the CDR3 reads TGTGCCAGCAGCCAAGGGGGCCGTGGGCCCCAGCATTTT. Amino acids: CASSQGGRGPQHF.

This clone was seen a handful of times. The V call is TRBV19, the J call TRBJ2-1, with TRBD2 identical over 12 bases. Losses at the gene ends were 6 bases for V and 4 bases for J; bases not matched to a gene: 4. Per the germline V gene, CDR1 is LNHDA and CDR2 is SQIVND (reference sequence). The CDR3 loop spans 15 amino acids. The CDR3 bases are TGTGCCAGTAGCCAGACTAGCGGGGGTTACAATGAGCAGTTCTTC. Translated, it gives CASSQTSGGYNEQFF.

The chain is built from TRBV9 and TRBJ2-3; 12 nucleotides agree with TRBD2. With V trimmed by 0 bases and J by 4 bases, 6 bases remained unmatched. The CDR3 runs 17 residues. CDR1 is SGDLS, CDR2 YYNGEE, per germline. Here the CDR3 reads CASSVGQTSGRADTQYF. DNA for the CDR3: TGTGCCAGCAGCGTAGGGCAGACTAGCGGGAGAGCAGATACGCAGTATTTT.

This chain uses TRBV5-4 with TRBJ2-7, with 9 bases fitting TRBD1. Germline values: CDR1 SGHNT, CDR2 YYREEE (reference sequence). With 4 bases clipped from V and 5 bases from J, the junction kept 7 bases outside the gene matches. The CDR3 has 14 amino acids. The DNA for the CDR3 is TGTGCCAGCAGCCTCCGGGACAGGGACGACGAGCAGTACTTC. Its translation is CASSLRDRDDEQYF.

The chain is built from TRBV5-1 and TRBJ2-1; TRBD2 matches 9 bases. This CDR3 has 19 amino acids. Germline assignment: CDR1 SGHRS and CDR2 YFSETQ. Germline trimming cut 4 bases from V and 2 bases from J; bases unmatched to any gene: 16. This chain's CDR3 is CASSITSGSHPEAYNEQFF. The CDR3 DNA sequence: TGCGCCAGCAGCATAACTAGCGGGTCTCATCCTGAGGCCTACAATGAGCAGTTCTTC.

The chain is built from TRBV4-3 and TRBJ1-1, with D perhaps TRBD1 (5 bases). This CDR3 spans 14 amino acids. Germline CDR1 reads LGHNA; CDR2 reads YSLEER. Trimming removed 0 bases from V and 5 bases from J, with 10 bases in between. The CDR3 DNA follows: TGCGCCAGCAGCCAAGACAGGGTGATGACTGAAGCTTTCTTT. Translation gives CASSQDRVMTEAFF.

The chain joins TRBV5-1 to TRBJ2-3, with a possible D match to TRBD1 (5 bases). Germline assignment: CDR1 SGHRS and CDR2 YFSETQ. This CDR3 spans 14 amino acids. Trimming removed 4 bases at V and 4 bases at J, with 13 bases between. CDR3 coding DNA: TGCGCCAGCAGCCTAGGACACGTCGCAGATACGCAGTATTTT. It specifies CASSLGHVADTQYF.

This chain links TRBV12-3 or TRBV12-4 with TRBJ1-2; D call uncertain. CDR3 length: 12 amino acids. V was shortened by 6 bases and J by 4 bases, with 9 bases between the two germline ends. The CDR3 DNA sequence: TGTGCCAGCAGGGGCCGTGGCTATGGCTACACCTTC. Residues: CASRGRGYGYTF.

The chain employs TRBV9 and TRBJ2-1, with 10 bases aligning to TRBD2. Trimming cost V 4 bases and J 4 bases; bases outside gene matches: 5. Per the germline V gene, CDR1 is SGDLS and CDR2 is YYNGEE. The CDR3 covers 15 residues. As DNA, the CDR3 is TGTGCCAGCAGCCGAGGACTAGCGGAGTACAATGAGCAGTTCTTC. Translation: CASSRGLAEYNEQFF.

This clone was detected once. This sequence joins TRBV7-6 and TRBJ1-6; TRBD1 aligns across 7 bases. J was trimmed by 7 bases and V by 2 bases; bases with no gene match: 8. The CDR3 extends over 16 amino acids. CDR1 is SGHVS, CDR2 FNYEAQ, per germline. CDR3 loop: CASSLKRQGGNSPLHF. In nucleotides, the CDR3 is TGTGCCAGCAGCTTAAAAAGACAGGGTGGCAATTCACCCCTCCACTTT.

V is TRBV7-9 and J is TRBJ1-4; D is unclear. From germline, CDR1 is SEHNR and CDR2 FQNEAQ (reference sequence). The CDR3 has 16 amino acids. V was clipped by 3 bases and J by 2 bases, with 13 bases between them. CDR3 DNA sequence: TGTGCCAGCAGCTTCCGGGAGGGCTTGACTAATGAAAAACTGTTTTTT. Translated: CASSFREGLTNEKLFF.

The rearrangement links TRBV6-5 to TRBJ1-2, with a possible D match to TRBD1 (5 bases). The V end was cut by 5 bases, the J end by 2 bases, with 12 bases between. This CDR3 region has 14 residues. From germline, CDR1 is MNHEY and CDR2 SVGAGI. The CDR3 bases are TGTGCCAGCAGTCACCGGGACTTAAACTATGGCTACACCTTC. Protein sequence: CASSHRDLNYGYTF.

This rearrangement joins TRBV5-8 to TRBJ1-4, with 9 bases that match TRBD1. Per germline, CDR1 SGHTS and CDR2 YDEGEE. V lost 3 bases, J lost 7 bases, and 10 bases stayed unmatched. The CDR3 spans 16 residues. As DNA, the CDR3 is TGTGCCAGCAGCTCCCCTAACAGGGGGCAGGGTGAAAAACTGTTTTTT. This sequence encodes CASSSPNRGQGEKLFF.

The chain joins TRBV7-8 to TRBJ1-3; unclear D gene. The germline V gene encodes CDR1 SGHVS and CDR2 FQNEAQ. This CDR3 contains 15 residues. Trimming shortened V by 3 bases and J by 0 bases, and 9 bases separated the two germline ends. CDR3 sequence (DNA): TGTGCCAGCAGCTTGCCCGGGTTCTCTGGAAACACCATATATTTT. Residues: CASSLPGFSGNTIYF.

The rearrangement uses TRBV28 and TRBJ2-4, with 11 bases fitting TRBD2. V dropped 6 bases and J dropped 7; count of bases not matched to a gene: 5. The germline V gene encodes CDR1 MDHEN and CDR2 SYDVKM. This CDR3 contains 14 residues. The CDR3 spells CASSGGLAGNIQYF. In DNA, the CDR3 is TGTGCCAGCAGCGGAGGACTAGCGGGTAACATTCAGTACTTC.

The DNA for the CDR3 is TGTGCCAGCCGAGGGGAGGGGAGGAATGGCTACACCTTC. Protein product: CASRGEGRNGYTF. The chain combines TRBV5-5 with TRBJ1-2, with a weak D call TRBD1 (5 bases). Germline V gene lookup returns CDR1 SGHKS and CDR2 YYEKEE (reference sequence). The CDR3 runs 13 residues. Trimming took 7 bases from V and 6 from J, leaving 16 bases between them.

The rearrangement uses TRBV24-1 and TRBJ1-1, with 9 positions matching TRBD1. This CDR3 is 15 amino acids long. V lost 7 bases, J lost 1 base, and 6 bases stayed unmatched. Germline CDR1 reads KGHDR; CDR2 reads SFDVKD. The CDR3: CATRGGQGRNTEAFF. In nucleotides, the CDR3 is TGTGCCACCAGGGGCGGACAGGGGAGGAACACTGAAGCTTTCTTT.

This clone was observed a handful of times. The chain employs TRBV4-1 and TRBJ2-7; 7 bases agree with TRBD2. The CDR3 runs to 16 residues. V shed 4 bases, J shed 1 base, and the junction held 10 bases outside the gene matches. Per the germline V gene, CDR1 is MGHRA and CDR2 is YSYEKL. The CDR3 sequence is CASSLPPGGASYEQYF. The CDR3 nucleotides are TGCGCCAGCAGCCTCCCCCCGGGGGGAGCGTCCTACGAGCAGTACTTC.

V gene TRBV6-5 combines with J gene TRBJ1-5, with TRBD1 as a possible D gene (5 bases). The CDR3 consists of 12 residues. CDR1 is MNHEY and CDR2 is SVGAGI in the germline V gene. Trimming left V 8 bases short and J 7 bases short, with 12 bases between. CDR3 in DNA: TGTGCCAGCCGCCCTAGGGGACAGCCCCAGCATTTT. As protein: CASRPRGQPQHF.

This clone was found a few times. The chain joins TRBV18 to TRBJ2-1; 7 bases are a match to TRBD2. The CDR3 runs 16 residues. V lost 5 bases and J lost 0; bases outside the gene matches: 7. Germline CDR1 KGHSH, CDR2 LQKENI. The CDR3 region has the DNA TGTGCCAGCTCATATTCTAGCGGATTCTCCTACAATGAGCAGTTCTTC. Translation: CASSYSSGFSYNEQFF.

The chain links TRBV7-8 to TRBJ1-2, with 7 bases fitting TRBD1. The CDR3 runs 14 residues. Germline V gene sequence: CDR1 SGHVS, CDR2 FQNEAQ. J was trimmed by 4 bases and V by 5 bases; bases with no gene match: 7. The CDR3 spells CASSLGQEVYGYTF. CDR3 DNA sequence: TGTGCCAGCAGCCTTGGACAGGAGGTCTATGGCTACACCTTC.

The table lists this clone with a few counts. V gene TRBV21-1 combines with J gene TRBJ1-2; the table names TRBD1, a call not compared with the DNA. TRBV21-1 is noted as a pseudogene. The length of the CDR3 is 18 residues. The CDR3 DNA is TGTGCCAGCAACATCGTAGGGTTATTCGGACAGGGGGATTTTGGCTACACCTTC. It specifies CASNIVGLFGQGDFGYTF.

This clone came up a few times. This rearrangement joins TRBV25-1 to TRBJ1-4, with D uncertain. The germline CDR1 and CDR2 sequences are MGHDK and SYGVNS. The CDR3 runs to 14 residues. Trimming pared 5 bases from V and 4 bases from J, leaving 11 bases between. The chain's CDR3 is CASSKSRSNEKLFF. The CDR3 nucleotides read TGTGCCAGCAGTAAGTCACGTAGTAATGAAAAACTGTTTTTT.

V and J are TRBV30 and TRBJ1-2; D perhaps matches TRBD1 (6 bases). CDR1 is GTSNPN, CDR2 SVGIG, per germline (reference sequence). V lost 1 base and J lost 8, with 26 bases in between. This CDR3 spans 17 amino acids. The CDR3 loop is CAWSARGTTARRRGYTF. The CDR3 DNA follows: TGTGCCTGGAGTGCCCGTGGGACAACGGCAAGGAGACGGGGCTACACCTTC. The whole variable domain, remainder taken from reference TRBV30 and TRBJ1-2, is SQTIHQWPATLVQPVGSPLSLECTVEGTSNPNLYWYRQAAGRGLQLLFYSVGIGQISSEVPQNLSASRPQDRQFILSSKKLLLSDSGFYLCAWSARGTTARRRGYTFGSGTRLTVV.